This T cell receptor (beta chain) appears in the sequencing data of a study of T-cell memory formation after mild COVID-19 (TCRdb year 2021). About the full investigation: Most TCR sequence clusters were specific to one of the two donors. In a couple of donors, T-cell clones that expanded and contracted after mild COVID-19 were tracked by sequencing TCRalpha and TCRbeta repertoires over time. Two young, previously healthy adult volunteers, one female and one male, were included in the cohort. The paper as a whole reports these results and caveats: Contracting CD4+ clones turned up mainly in the CM and EM memory subsets, whereas EMRA was where CD8+ clones were enriched. Only a couple of mild cases were covered by the study, and larger cohorts that include severe cases with pre-infection samples were considered necessary. The detection of some responding clones in pre-infection memory suggests that pre-existing cross-reactive memory T cells joined the SARS-CoV-2 response. From day 15 to 85, contracting clones showed balanced CD4/CD8 phenotypes, whereas a second wave of clones that expanded from day 15 to 37 leaned towards CD4+. The second-wave clones that peaked on day 37 were not confirmed to be SARS-CoV-2 specific.

The listed sequencing device is Illumina NovaSeq 6000. Using 5'RACE with constant-segment primers, TCRalpha and TCRbeta cDNA libraries were constructed, with sample barcodes and unique molecular identifiers added in the process. Trizol reagent was used to extract RNA from every sample. Library amplification was performed in two PCR steps, and a second sample barcode and Illumina TruSeq adapters were introduced in the second step. Sequencing of libraries was performed on an Illumina NovaSeq with 2 x 150 bp paired-end reads. The original methods were these. Reads were demultiplexed and collapsed into UMI-guided consensus sequences with migec v1.2.7. With mixcr v2.1.11, UMI consensuses were aligned to TRA and TRB V and J templates and assembled into clonotypes. Clonotypes were classified as expanded or contracted when called significant by both edgeR and NoisET, with noise models trained on biological replicates. For edgeR calls, the cutoffs were a false discovery rate-adjusted p below 0.01 and a log2 fold-change threshold of 1. As an exploratory analysis of dynamics, max-normalized trajectories of the 1000 most abundant clonotypes were examined by PCA with hierarchical clustering. Each responding clone was given a CD4 or CD8 phenotype based on the CD4+ and CD8+ repertoires, which had been sequenced separately. The raw public data were reprocessed by TCRdb itself: fastp quality trimming at Q25, MiXCR clonotype calling, in-frame beta chains only. Every distinct CDR3 protein forms one entry, paired with its most common genes and DNA. The V and J calls and clone size come from TCRdb's table, not from the authors' own analysis. Here the sample has a few hundred thousand distinct CDR3 sequences; 25% to 30% occur a single time. The ten biggest clones cover roughly 13% of the sample.

This clonotype was observed a handful of times. The antigen it recognizes is unknown. Base quality data are lacking; no much larger clone is found one base away. Ficoll-Paque density gradient centrifugation was used to isolate PBMCs. The TCR originated in an adult woman who had mild COVID-19 (a few samples of this study predate the infection). The sample titles of this study are shuffled in the database, so cell type and time point are left out; the donor was told from shared clones. Material for sequencing was PBMCs or a T cell subset sorted from them (not recorded which).

The nucleotide sequence is given as TGCGCCAGCAGCAATGGCGGCCAGAAGAACTCACCCCTCCACTTT. Protein translation: CASSNGGQKNSPLHF. The sequence is built from TRBV5-1 and TRBJ1-6, with no confidently assigned D gene. The CDR3 covers 15 residues, taking in both the cysteine and the phenylalanine. Just CDR3 DNA is preserved here, 45 bases in frame from base 1. V loses 4 bases of germline sequence and J loses 10 bases, and the interval between the two ends is 18 bases. The germline V gene yields SGHRS for CDR1 and YFSETQ for CDR2.